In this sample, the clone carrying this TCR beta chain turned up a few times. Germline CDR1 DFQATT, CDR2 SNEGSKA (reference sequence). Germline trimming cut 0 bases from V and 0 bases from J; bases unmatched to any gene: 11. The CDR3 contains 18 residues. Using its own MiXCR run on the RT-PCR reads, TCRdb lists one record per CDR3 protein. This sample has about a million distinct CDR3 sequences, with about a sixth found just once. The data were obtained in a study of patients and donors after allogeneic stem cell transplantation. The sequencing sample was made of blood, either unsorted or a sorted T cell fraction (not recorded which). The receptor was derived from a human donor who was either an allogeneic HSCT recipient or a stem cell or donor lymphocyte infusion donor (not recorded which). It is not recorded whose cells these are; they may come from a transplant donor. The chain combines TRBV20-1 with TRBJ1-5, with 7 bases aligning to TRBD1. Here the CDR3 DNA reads TGCAGTGCTAGAGACTCGCGCCCGGGACAGCATAGCAATCAGCCCCAGCATTTT. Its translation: CSARDSRPGQHSNQPQHF.